Listed below are T cell receptor beta chains from one sample, sequenced in a study of cytomegalovirus exposure and HLA in healthy donors. Only in-frame clones appear in the TCRdb table, and some are missing; sequencing was by immunoSEQ multiplex PCR. The table records over 200,000 clones, 87% of them present only once. Sequences were obtained from PBMCs. The source is a woman between 18 and 29 years old in good health and CMV-seropositive. Both conserved end residues are part of each CDR3. The D gene is left open where the match is weak. Size tells how often a clone was seen (once, few, many) or the class of an expanded clone, and some rows leave it out.

V gene	J gene	D gene	clone size	CDR3 DNA	CDR3 protein
TRBV5-1	TRBJ2-3	NA	NA	TGCGCCAGCAGCTTGACCTGGACATACCCTAAGGGGCAGTATTTT	CASSLTWTYPKGQYF
TRBV5-8	TRBJ1-5	TRBD1	NA	TGTGCCAGCAGCGGGGACAGTCGGGAGTTGGGAAATCAGCCCCAGCATTTT	CASSGDSRELGNQPQHF
TRBV9	TRBJ2-7	NA	NA	TGTGCCAGCAGCGTAGATCCCAGGTCCTTCTACGAGCAGTACTTC	CASSVDPRSFYEQYF
TRBV10-2	TRBJ2-7	TRBD1	NA	TGCGCCAGCAGTGAGTCGACAGGGTCGGCCGAGCAGTACTTC	CASSESTGSAEQYF
TRBV6-1	TRBJ1-2	NA	many	TGTGCCAGCAGTATGGACAGTAACTATGGCTACACCTTC	CASSMDSNYGYTF
TRBV30	TRBJ2-2	TRBD2	NA	TGTGCTTACATCCGGACTAGCGGGGTATGGGGGGAGCTGTTTTTT	CAYIRTSGVWGELFF
TRBV7-3	TRBJ1-2	TRBD1	few	TGTGCCAGCAGCCCAGCGGACAGGGACTATGGCTACACCTTC	CASSPADRDYGYTF
TRBV28	TRBJ1-5	NA	NA	TGTGCCAGCAGTCTTCGATCCCTTGGGAGACAGCCCCAGCATTTT	CASSLRSLGRQPQHF
TRBV9	TRBJ1-2	NA	NA	TGTGCCAGCAGCGTAGAGCGTTGGGGCTACACCTTC	CASSVERWGYTF
TRBV7-3	TRBJ2-1	TRBD1	NA	TGTGCCAGCAGCCCGGGGACAGGGGGTTGGAATGAGCAGTTCTTC	CASSPGTGGWNEQFF
TRBV5-1	TRBJ2-7	TRBD1	NA	TGCGCCAGCAGCTTAAGGGAACAGGGGCTGAGCTCCTACGAGCAGTACTTC	CASSLREQGLSSYEQYF
TRBV10-1	TRBJ2-3	NA	NA	TGCGCCAGCAGTGAGAACGTATGGCAGGCCCCAGATACGCAGTATTTT	CASSENVWQAPDTQYF
TRBV6-1	TRBJ2-7	NA	NA	TGTGCCAGCAAAACCGTGGGCCCCTCCTACGAGCAGTACTTC	CASKTVGPSYEQYF
TRBV27	TRBJ1-2	NA	NA	TGTGCCAGCAGCCCAGGGTGGGGGAGGAACTATGGCTACACCTTC	CASSPGWGRNYGYTF
TRBV15	TRBJ2-7	NA	NA	TGTGCCACCAGCAGTACGGGGGACCACTCCTACGAGCAGTACTTC	CATSSTGDHSYEQYF
TRBV28	TRBJ1-1	NA	NA	TGTGCCAGCAGTTTATTTGGACAAGGGGTTACTGAAGCTTTCTTT	CASSLFGQGVTEAFF
TRBV11-2	TRBJ1-5	NA	NA	TGTGCCAGCAGCCGAAAGCAGGGGAGCAATCAGCCCCAGCATTTT	CASSRKQGSNQPQHF
TRBV5-1	TRBJ2-7	NA	NA	TGCGCCAGCAGCATAAGCCATACAGGGTACGAGCAGTACTTC	CASSISHTGYEQYF
TRBV28	TRBJ1-4	NA	NA	TGTGCCAGCAGTCTATGGACAGACCCGAATGAAAAACTGTTTTTT	CASSLWTDPNEKLFF
TRBV11-2	TRBJ2-1	NA	NA	TGTGCCAGCAGCTTAGTTACGGGGGCCTACAATGAGCAGTTCTTC	CASSLVTGAYNEQFF
TRBV11-2	TRBJ1-2	NA	NA	TGTGCCAGCATTCTTAACCCAGGGGTTAAGGACTATGGCTACACCTTC	CASILNPGVKDYGYTF
TRBV2	TRBJ1-3	TRBD1	NA	TGTGCCAGCAGCCCAGGGGGGACGCTCCGCTCTGGAAACACCATATATTTT	CASSPGGTLRSGNTIYF
TRBV6-4	TRBJ2-2	TRBD1	NA	TGTGCCAGCAGTGCCGGCCAGGGGGCGGTTACCGGGGAGCTGTTTTTT	CASSAGQGAVTGELFF
TRBV7-9	TRBJ2-7	TRBD2	NA	TGTGCCAGCAGCGAATTTCATGGGATTAGCGGGAGTGACGGCTACGAGCAGTACTTC	CASSEFHGISGSDGYEQYF
TRBV28	TRBJ2-7	NA	NA	TGTGCCAGCAGCCCCTTCCCATTGAGTCACGAGCAGTACTTC	CASSPFPLSHEQYF
TRBV5-1	TRBJ2-7	TRBD1	NA	TGCGCCAGCAGCGCCGCCGGGACAGGGGTTGGGGAGCAGTACTTC	CASSAAGTGVGEQYF
TRBV4-2	TRBJ2-1	TRBD2	NA	TGTGCCAGCAGCCCCATACCCGGACTAGCCACCCATGAGCAGTTCTTC	CASSPIPGLATHEQFF
TRBV15	TRBJ2-3	NA	NA	TGTGCCACCAGCAGAACGACAAATCCAAGCACAGATACGCAGTATTTT	CATSRTTNPSTDTQYF
TRBV30	TRBJ1-5	NA	NA	TGTGCCTGGAGCATGGGGAGCATGAGCAATCAGCCCCAGCATTTT	CAWSMGSMSNQPQHF
TRBV12-5	TRBJ2-4	NA	few	TGTGCTAGCGGGGGTGACAAAAACATTCAGTACTTC	CASGGDKNIQYF
TRBV2	TRBJ2-2	TRBD2	NA	TGTGCCAGCAGTCGACTAGCGGGAGGTATCACCGGGGAGCTGTTTTTT	CASSRLAGGITGELFF
TRBV11-2	TRBJ2-7	NA	NA	TGTGCCAGCAGCTTAGAGAGGGCCGCCTACGAGCAGTACTTC	CASSLERAAYEQYF
TRBV19	TRBJ1-1	NA	NA	TGTGCCAGTAGTATAGAGGAGATGAACACTGAAGCTTTCTTT	CASSIEEMNTEAFF
TRBV27	TRBJ1-5	NA	NA	TGTGCCAGCAGTTTAAACGGACAAGGGGCGAGGCAGCCCCAGCATTTT	CASSLNGQGARQPQHF
TRBV30	TRBJ2-3	TRBD2	many	TGTGCCTGGAGTGTACGGCGGGAGCCAGATACGCAGTATTTT	CAWSVRREPDTQYF
TRBV19	TRBJ1-1	NA	once	TGTGCCAGTAGGATTGGAGGGAGCGGCACTGAAGCTTTCTTT	CASRIGGSGTEAFF
TRBV30	TRBJ2-5	TRBD2	NA	TGTGCCTGGGGACTAGCAAAGACCCAGTACTTC	CAWGLAKTQYF
TRBV10-3	TRBJ1-2	NA	NA	TGTGCCATCAGTGATGGTCCTAACCTCTATGGCTACACCTTC	CAISDGPNLYGYTF
TRBV6-5	TRBJ2-1	TRBD2	NA	TGTGCCAGCAGACGTAGCGGGAGTTCCTACAATGAGCAGTTCTTC	CASRRSGSSYNEQFF
TRBV6-1	TRBJ2-7	NA	few	TGTGCCAGTTCCAGGTTAAACTACGAGCAGTACTTC	CASSRLNYEQYF
TRBV27	TRBJ2-7	TRBD2	NA	TGTGCCAGCAGTCTGTCTCATCTCCGGGAGGTCTACGAGCAGTACTTC	CASSLSHLREVYEQYF
TRBV28	TRBJ1-4	TRBD1	NA	TGTGCCAGCAGTTTGGGGACAGGCTCTAATGAAAAACTGTTTTTT	CASSLGTGSNEKLFF
TRBV5-4	TRBJ2-5	NA	NA	TGTGCCAGCAGCTTTGGTCTAGTGGTAGAGACCCAGTACTTC	CASSFGLVVETQYF
TRBV10-3	TRBJ2-7	TRBD1	NA	TGTGCCATCAGTTCTAGGGGGCTCTACGAGCAGTACTTC	CAISSRGLYEQYF
TRBV7-2	TRBJ2-1	NA	NA	TGTGCCATGCTCCTAGGGGCGAATGAGCAGTTCTTC	CAMLLGANEQFF
TRBV28	TRBJ1-2	NA	NA	TGTGCCAGCAGTTTGGGGGGGCCCCCGGATGGCTACACCTTC	CASSLGGPPDGYTF
TRBV15	TRBJ1-4	NA	NA	TGTGCCACCAGCAGAGATCTGGCTGCAACTAATGAAAAACTGTTTTTT	CATSRDLAATNEKLFF
TRBV19	TRBJ1-4	TRBD1	NA	TGTGCCAGTGGGGACAGGAGGGAAAAACTGTTTTTT	CASGDRREKLFF
TRBV7-7	TRBJ1-2	TRBD1	NA	TGTGCTAGCAGCGACAGGGTAGCAGGGGGCGATGGCTACACCTTC	CASSDRVAGGDGYTF
TRBV4-1	TRBJ2-2	NA	once	TGCGCCAGCAGCCAAGGGCAGGGAAACACCGGGGAGCTGTTTTTT	CASSQGQGNTGELFF
TRBV2	TRBJ1-2	TRBD1	NA	TGTGCCACCCTTACAGGGGTCGACTATGGCTACACCTTC	CATLTGVDYGYTF
TRBV28	TRBJ1-2	NA	NA	TGTGCCAGCAGTTTACCCCCTGGGGCAGGGGCCTATGGCTACACCTTC	CASSLPPGAGAYGYTF